This TCR beta chain was identified in a study listed by TCRdb under 2016. For the study in its entirety: The origins of HIV persistence were investigated in individuals who naturally controlled HIV infection.

The sample holds a few counts of this clonotype. Its binding antigen is unknown. Within one base of it there is no much larger clone, and no base qualities were kept. From a lookup of the germline V gene, CDR1 and CDR2 are MNHNS and SASEGT. Here V drops 2 bases and J drops 3 bases, and the junction holds 7 bases not matched to any gene. From the cysteine up to the phenylalanine, the CDR3 has a length of 16 residues. This entry keeps only the CDR3 DNA: 48 bases, framed from base 1. Libraries were built with 5' RACE. Sequenced on an Illumina HiSeq 2000. TCRdb reanalyzed the raw reads on its own, using fastp at Q25 for trimming and MiXCR for clone calling, and kept in-frame beta chains. Rows merge per CDR3 protein into single entries with the most common DNA and genes. In this sample the table shows more than 250 distinct CDR3 sequences, 26% of which occur a single time. Of the sample, around 27% falls within the top ten clones.

The sequence was obtained from a male donor with HIV. Material: total memory T cells from blood PBMCs. The intended sense of this specimen's cell subset or site label: transitional memory CD4+ T cells. The rearrangement joined TRBV6-1 to TRBJ2-1; 7 of the junction bases match TRBD1. The CDR3: CASSETWAGGYNEQFF. The sequenced DNA is TGTGCCAGCAGTGAAACTTGGGCAGGGGGCTACAATGAGCAGTTCTTC.